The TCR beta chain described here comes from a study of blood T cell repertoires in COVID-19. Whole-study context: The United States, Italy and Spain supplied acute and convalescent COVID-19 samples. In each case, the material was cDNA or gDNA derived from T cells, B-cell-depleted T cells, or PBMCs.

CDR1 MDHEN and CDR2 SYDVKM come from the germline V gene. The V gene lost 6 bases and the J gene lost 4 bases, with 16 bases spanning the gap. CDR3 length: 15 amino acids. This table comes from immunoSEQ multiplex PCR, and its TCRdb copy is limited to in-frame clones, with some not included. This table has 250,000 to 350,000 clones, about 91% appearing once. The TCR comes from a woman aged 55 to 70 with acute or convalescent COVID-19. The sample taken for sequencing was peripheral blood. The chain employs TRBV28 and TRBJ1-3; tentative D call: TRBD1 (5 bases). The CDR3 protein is CASSRQPGDGNTIYF. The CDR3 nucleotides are TGTGCCAGCAGCCGTCAACCGGGGGACGGAAACACCATATATTTT.